The next 10 T cell receptor beta chains were all read from a single sample in a study of OX40 agonist ivuxolimab in advanced cancers. Libraries came from the immunoSEQ multiplex PCR assay. Imported from immuneACCESS, the table was reduced by TCRdb to in-frame sequences with V and J called. These copies leave out some clones; in studies compared against another copy, an unresolved V gene accounts for under half, and the cause of the remainder is not known. This sample is represented by tens of thousands of clones; 85% to 90% of them were singletons. Roughly 0.56% of the sample belongs to the ten largest clones. Specimen: CD4+ or CD8+ T cells sorted from blood, collected in a trial of the OX40 agonist ivuxolimab. Source of these receptors: an adult with an advanced solid tumor such as melanoma, head and neck, liver or kidney cancer.

CDR3: CASSQDRGRAYEQYF. The CDR3 DNA sequence: TGTGCCAGCAGCCAGGACAGGGGTAGGGCCTACGAGCAGTACTTC. This chain joins TRBV11-1 and TRBJ2-7; 9 bases are a match to TRBD1. Looked up from germline, CDR1 is SGHAT and CDR2 is FQDESV (reference sequence). CDR3 length: 15 amino acids. V was pared by 5 bases and J by 2 bases, with 7 bases of the junction left unmatched.

This chain uses TRBV6-5 with TRBJ1-1; D uncertain. The CDR3 runs 15 residues. The germline V and J ends were trimmed by 0 bases and 4 bases, with 12 bases remaining between them. The germline CDR1 and CDR2 sequences are MNHEY and SVGAGI. CDR3 loop: CASSYSSRAATEAFF. DNA for the CDR3: TGTGCCAGCAGTTACTCGAGTAGGGCGGCCACTGAAGCTTTCTTT.

The rearrangement joins TRBV4-1 to TRBJ2-2; no firm D call. Trimming left V 2 bases short and J 2 bases short, with 6 bases between. This CDR3 is built from 14 residues. Germline V gene data show CDR1 as MGHRA and CDR2 as YSYEKL. CDR3 protein: CASSQSSNTGELFF. The CDR3 DNA reads as TGCGCCAGCAGCCAATCATCTAACACCGGGGAGCTGTTTTTT.

The rearrangement links TRBV2 to TRBJ2-7, with TRBD2 as a possible D gene (5 bases). The length of the CDR3 is 12 residues. V lost 6 bases and J lost 2, with 8 bases in between. Germline loops: CDR1 SNHLY, CDR2 FYNNEI. The CDR3: CASRPGAYEQYF. The CDR3 bases are TGTGCCAGCAGGCCCGGGGCCTACGAGCAGTACTTC.

This chain uses TRBV6-6 with TRBJ2-2, with D uncertain. Trimming shortened V by 6 bases and J by 6 bases, and 11 bases separated the two germline ends. This CDR3 has 13 amino acids. The germline V gene encodes CDR1 MNHNY and CDR2 SVGAGI (reference sequence). The CDR3 DNA reads TGTGCCAGCAGAGGATCAGGCGCCGGGGAGCTGTTTTTT. This codes for CASRGSGAGELFF.

CDR3 bases: TGTGCCAGCAGCCGCAGCACCTACTACGAGCAGTACTTC. Translation gives CASSRSTYYEQYF. The chain couples TRBV11-2 to TRBJ2-7; D gene ambiguous. Germline loops: CDR1 SGHAT, CDR2 FQNNGV. This CDR3 has 13 residues. Trimming removed 5 bases at V and 3 bases at J, with 11 bases between.

The gene calls are TRBV2 and TRBJ1-2, with a tentative D call TRBD1 (6 bases). Germline values: CDR1 SNHLY, CDR2 FYNNEI. V gave up 7 bases and J gave up 3 bases, with 15 bases separating them. The CDR3 sequence is 14 residues long. The CDR3 loop is CASNKGQLDYGYTF. The CDR3 DNA reads TGTGCCAGCAACAAGGGACAACTCGACTATGGCTACACCTTC. The full variable domain, rest sourced from reference TRBV2 and TRBJ1-2, is EPEVTQTPSHQVTQMGQEVILRCVPISNHLYFYWYRQILGQKVEFLVSFYNNEISEKSEIFDDQFSVERPDGSNFTLKIRSTKLEDSAMYFCASNKGQLDYGYTFGSGTRLTVV.

V usage is TRBV29-1 and J usage is TRBJ2-2; no clear D. The V gene lost 1 base and the J gene lost 6 bases, with 3 bases spanning the gap. The CDR3 covers 11 residues. In germline, CDR1 is SQVTM, CDR2 ANQGSEA. The CDR3 DNA sequence: TGCAGCGTTGAAGGGCCCGGGGAGCTGTTTTTT. This encodes CSVEGPGELFF.

The chain joins TRBV5-1 to TRBJ2-7, with D unclear. CDR1 is SGHRS and CDR2 is YFSETQ in the germline V gene. The length of the CDR3 is 12 residues. The germline V and J ends were trimmed by 3 bases and 2 bases, with 6 bases remaining between them. The chain's CDR3 is CASSSTAYEQYF. The CDR3 nucleotides are TGCGCCAGCAGCTCGACGGCCTACGAGCAGTACTTC.

The chain combines TRBV18 with TRBJ1-5; D remains ambiguous. CDR3 length equals 13 residues. The germline V and J ends were trimmed by 3 bases and 4 bases, with 7 bases remaining between them. Germline V gene lookup returns CDR1 KGHSH and CDR2 LQKENI. CDR3 region: CASSPNINQPQHF. The CDR3 DNA reads TGTGCCAGCTCACCTAACATTAATCAGCCCCAGCATTTT.